The 2 T cell receptor beta chains in this list originate from one sample, sequenced in a study of blood T cell repertoires in COVID-19. Profiling relied on immunoSEQ multiplex PCR, and the TCRdb table lists in-frame clones only, not all of them. This table has around 300,000 clones, roughly 91% appearing once. Sequenced material: PBMCs or T cells enriched from blood (not recorded which). These receptors all stem from a woman aged 55 to 70 in a cohort exposed to, infected with or recovered from COVID-19 (not recorded which).

V and J are TRBV5-1 and TRBJ2-7; TRBD1 matches at 7 bases. This CDR3 spans 16 amino acids. The V segment lost 4 bases and the J segment 2 bases; nucleotides outside the gene matches: 12. CDR1 is SGHRS and CDR2 is YFSETQ in the germline V gene. CDR3 region: CASSEQGVSWTYEQYF. The CDR3 nucleotides read TGCGCCAGCAGCGAGCAGGGGGTCAGCTGGACCTACGAGCAGTACTTC.

The chain joins TRBV10-1 to TRBJ2-1, with 10 bases matching TRBD2. V was clipped by 3 bases and J by 4 bases; unmatched bases: 3. This CDR3 has 15 amino acids. Germline V gene sequence: CDR1 WNHNN, CDR2 SYGVQD (reference sequence). This CDR3 is CASSEIAGGYNEQFF. CDR3 sequence (DNA): TGCGCCAGCAGTGAAATAGCGGGAGGATACAATGAGCAGTTCTTC.